One and the same sample provided the 18 T cell receptor beta chains below, sequenced in a study of regulatory T cells in long-lasting Graves disease. Time point defined: persistent/refractory GD, antithyroid drugs over 5 years with positive TRAb. PBMCs provided the RNA from which the TCR library was made. Arm-PCR of CDR3 regions and iRepertoire HTBI primers were used to build TCR beta libraries. TCRdb reprocessed the multiplex PCR reads via MiXCR and lists one record per CDR3 protein. The sample has roughly 400,000 distinct CDR3 sequences, around 23% seen once. The source material was peripheral blood mononuclear cells (PBMCs), sampled when the disease was refractory, from a patient treated with antithyroid drugs. The origin of the receptors is a female donor with Graves disease.

This clonotype has ten or more counts. The chain couples TRBV28 to TRBJ2-7; D call uncertain. There are 15 residues in the CDR3. The V gene lost 3 bases and the J gene lost 0 bases, with 12 bases spanning the gap. Germline loops: CDR1 MDHEN, CDR2 SYDVKM. The CDR3 protein is CASSFLEGLSYEQYF. In DNA form, the CDR3 reads TGTGCCAGCAGTTTTCTGGAAGGCCTCTCCTACGAGCAGTACTTC.

This clonotype was counted at least ten times. The rearrangement uses TRBV12-3 or TRBV12-4 and TRBJ2-7, with D perhaps TRBD1 or TRBD2 (5 bases each). V shed 2 bases and J shed 0 bases, with 8 bases lying between them. The CDR3 is 14 residues long. CDR3 loop: CASSLWGNSYEQYF. In DNA, the CDR3 is TGTGCCAGCAGTTTATGGGGGAACTCCTACGAGCAGTACTTC.

This clonotype was seen at least ten times. The chain combines TRBV30 with TRBJ1-1; a weak D match, TRBD1 (5 bases). The CDR3 length is 13 residues. CDR1 is GTSNPN and CDR2 is SVGIG in the germline V gene (reference sequence). V shed 7 bases and J shed 6 bases, with 18 bases lying between them. The CDR3 region is CASDRWIRAEAFF. The CDR3 nucleotides are TGTGCCTCTGACAGATGGATTCGGGCTGAAGCTTTCTTT. Based on the CDR3 plus reference TRBV30 and TRBJ1-1, the full variable domain is SQTIHQWPATLVQPVGSPLSLECTVEGTSNPNLYWYRQAAGRGLQLLFYSVGIGQISSEVPQNLSASRPQDRQFILSSKKLLLSDSGFYLCASDRWIRAEAFFGQGTRLTVV.

This clonotype was detected many times. The rearrangement uses TRBV7-2 and TRBJ1-1, with TRBD1 identical over 8 bases. The CDR3 loop spans 16 amino acids. Germline V gene data show CDR1 as SGHTA and CDR2 as FQGNSA. The ends lost 5 bases at V and 0 bases at J; junction bases unmatched: 8. The CDR3 loop reads CASSMQGAEVNTEAFF. The CDR3 nucleotides read TGTGCCAGCAGCATGCAGGGGGCTGAGGTGAACACTGAAGCTTTCTTT.

This chain links TRBV27 with TRBJ1-1; perhaps TRBD1 as D (5 bases). Between the trimmed V and J ends, which lost 4 bases and 0 bases, there was a span of 9 bases. The CDR3 runs to 14 residues. Germline assignment: CDR1 MNHEY and CDR2 SMNVEV (reference sequence). The CDR3 reads CASSSRALNTEAFF. The CDR3 nucleotides are TGTGCCAGCAGTTCCAGGGCCTTGAACACTGAAGCTTTCTTT.

This clonotype appeared many times. The chain is built from TRBV6-5 and TRBJ1-1; D is perhaps TRBD1 (5 bases). Trimming took 0 bases from V and 4 from J, leaving 9 bases between them. Germline CDR1 and CDR2: MNHEY and SVGAGI. This CDR3 has 14 residues. CDR3 sequence (DNA): TGTGCCAGCAGTTACTCTACCCAGGGCACTGAAGCTTTCTTT. As protein: CASSYSTQGTEAFF.

DNA for the CDR3: TGTGCCTGGGCCAGGGAGACCCAGTACTTC. This codes for CAWARETQYF. The V and J genes are TRBV30 and TRBJ2-5; D unclear. Germline assignment: CDR1 GTSNPN and CDR2 SVGIG (reference sequence). V gave up 5 bases and J gave up 5 bases, with 6 bases separating them. This CDR3 spans 10 amino acids. The whole variable domain, filled in from reference TRBV30 and TRBJ2-5, reads SQTIHQWPATLVQPVGSPLSLECTVEGTSNPNLYWYRQAAGRGLQLLFYSVGIGQISSEVPQNLSASRPQDRQFILSSKKLLLSDSGFYLCAWARETQYFGPGTRLLVL.

This clonotype was counted at least ten times. This sequence joins TRBV28 and TRBJ1-2; 9 positions agree with TRBD1. The CDR3 runs to 15 residues. V was pared by 11 bases and J by 7 bases, with 17 bases of the junction left unmatched. The V gene's germline CDR1 is MDHEN and CDR2 SYDVKM. The CDR3 reads CAAGTGIKGQGGYTF. CDR3 sequence (DNA): TGTGCCGCCGGGACAGGTATCAAGGGACAGGGTGGCTACACCTTC.

This clonotype was observed a handful of times. This chain connects TRBV14 to TRBJ2-7; 7 bases agree with TRBD1. Trimming cost V 3 bases and J 1 base; bases outside gene matches: 12. This CDR3 has 17 amino acids. Germline lookup yields CDR1 SGHDN and CDR2 FVKESK. The CDR3 DNA sequence: TGTGCCAGCAGCCAGAAACAGGGGCGATCGTATTCCTACGAGCAGTACTTC. It codes for CASSQKQGRSYSYEQYF.

The V gene is TRBV7-2, the J gene TRBJ2-5; tentatively, D is TRBD1 or TRBD2 (5 bases each). The CDR3 spans 15 residues. Germline assignment: CDR1 SGHTA and CDR2 FQGNSA. Trimming cost V 5 bases and J 4 bases, with 17 bases left between them. CDR3 in DNA: TGTGCCAGCAGCCCTCGGGACCGACCGGGAGAGACCCAGTACTTC. It codes for CASSPRDRPGETQYF.

This clonotype was detected many times. The chain uses TRBV29-1 and TRBJ1-1, with 8 nucleotides matching TRBD1. The V gene end was trimmed by 8 bases and the J gene end by 4 bases; junction bases not matched to a gene: 9. CDR1 is SQVTM, CDR2 ANQGSEA, per germline. The CDR3 covers 13 residues. CDR3 sequence: CSLAWTGSTEAFF. The DNA for the CDR3 is TGCAGCTTAGCCTGGACAGGGAGCACTGAAGCTTTCTTT.

V and J are TRBV4-1 and TRBJ1-2; 10 bases map to TRBD1. J gave up 6 bases and V 2 bases, and 3 bases lay outside the gene matches. The CDR3 covers 14 residues. The germline V gene has CDR1 MGHRA and CDR2 YSYEKL. The CDR3 region is CASSQPGTGDGYTF. As DNA, the CDR3 is TGCGCCAGCAGCCAACCCGGGACAGGGGATGGCTACACCTTC.

The chain recombines TRBV7-6 with TRBJ2-5; 9 positions agree with TRBD2. Germline CDR1 reads SGHVS; CDR2 reads FNYEAQ. The CDR3 has 16 amino acids. V shed 1 base, J shed 0 bases, and the junction held 3 bases outside the gene matches. The CDR3 DNA sequence: TGTGCCAGCAGCTTAGGCCTAGCGGGGTACCAAGAGACCCAGTACTTC. Protein sequence: CASSLGLAGYQETQYF.

This clonotype has a count of ten or more. The chain employs TRBV10-3 and TRBJ2-5, with 9 bases lining up with TRBD2. The CDR3 runs 16 residues. CDR1 ENHRY and CDR2 SYGVKD come from the germline V gene. The junction had 13 bases not matched to a gene; V was cut back by 6 bases and J by 5 bases. DNA of the CDR3: TGTGCCATCAGAGCCTCGGGACTAGCAACGCAGGAGACCCAGTACTTC. Protein sequence: CAIRASGLATQETQYF.

There are a few counts of this clonotype. The chain couples TRBV27 to TRBJ2-1; possibly TRBD1 or TRBD2 for D (5 bases each). The ends were cut back, 3 bases at V and 7 bases at J, with 7 bases in the middle. The CDR3 consists of 12 residues. CDR1 is MNHEY and CDR2 is SMNVEV in the germline V gene (reference sequence). The CDR3 loop is CASSLGENEQFF. The CDR3 DNA is TGTGCCAGCAGTTTGGGGGAAAATGAGCAGTTCTTC.

This chain uses TRBV7-9 with TRBJ1-2, with D possibly being TRBD1 (5 bases). The CDR3 length is 15 residues. With 5 bases removed from V and 6 bases from J, the gap between germline ends came to 19 bases. CDR1 and CDR2 from the germline V gene are SEHNR and FQNEAQ (reference sequence). DNA of the CDR3: TGTGCCAGCAGCCCAACTTCCGCCGGGACCAATGGCTACACCTTC. Translated: CASSPTSAGTNGYTF.

The rearrangement uses TRBV20-1 and TRBJ2-2; maybe TRBD1 (6 bases). V was trimmed by 2 bases and J by 7 bases, leaving 11 bases between them. The germline V gene has CDR1 DFQATT and CDR2 SNEGSKA (reference sequence). The CDR3 extends over 13 amino acids. DNA of the CDR3: TGCAGTGCTAGAATCCAGACAGGCGGGGAGCTGTTTTTT. It specifies CSARIQTGGELFF.

This clonotype was seen at least ten times. The V gene is TRBV30, the J gene TRBJ2-4; TRBD2 is a possible D gene (6 bases). The V gene's germline CDR1 is GTSNPN and CDR2 SVGIG (reference sequence). This CDR3 is 13 amino acids long. Trimming pared 0 bases from V and 6 bases from J, leaving 9 bases between. CDR3 sequence reads: CAWSVRTTNIQYF. The CDR3 bases are TGTGCCTGGAGTGTACGGACTACAAACATTCAGTACTTC.